This TCR beta chain was identified in a study of blood T cell repertoires in COVID-19. Profiled with immunoSEQ multiplex PCR; TCRdb holds only in-frame clones, not every one. This sample has roughly 260,000 clones, with 80% to 90% found just once. This clone has a single count. This CDR3 spans 14 amino acids. Germline V gives CDR1 SGHAT, CDR2 FQNNGV. Trimming cost V 5 bases and J 3 bases, with 11 bases left between them. This TCR was sampled from a woman aged 45 to 65 who had recovered from COVID-19. The sequenced sample was PBMCs or T cells enriched from blood (not recorded which). V gene TRBV11-2 combines with J gene TRBJ2-1, with a tentative D call TRBD2 (6 bases). In DNA form, the CDR3 reads TGTGCCAGCAGCCCCCACGGGAGCTACAATGAGCAGTTCTTC. Translation gives CASSPHGSYNEQFF.